One and the same sample provided the 19 T cell receptor beta chains below, sequenced in a study of CD8 T cells in Susac syndrome. After extraction with the RNeasy kit, roughly 0.5 to 1 ug of the RNA was reverse transcribed using random hexamers. One entry per CDR3 protein, called by TCRdb with MiXCR from the immunoSEQ multiplex PCR reads. The table records around 150,000 distinct CDR3 sequences, about 93% of them present only once. Sequencing was done on a sample of CD4+ T cells from PBMCs. These receptors originate from a human donor in good health.

The chain uses TRBV7-2 and TRBJ1-4; D is unresolved. The CDR3 runs to 15 residues. Deletions cut 5 bases from V and 0 bases from J, with 10 bases between. Germline V gene data show CDR1 as SGHTA and CDR2 as FQGNSA. Here the CDR3 reads CASSPQIATNEKLFF. CDR3 bases: TGTGCCAGCAGCCCTCAAATTGCAACTAATGAAAAACTGTTTTTT. The whole variable domain, remainder taken from reference TRBV7-2 and TRBJ1-4, is GAGVSQSPSNKVTEKGKDVELRCDPISGHTALYWYRQSLGQGLEFLIYFQGNSAPDKSGLPSDRFSAERTGGSVSTLTIQRTQQEDSAVYLCASSPQIATNEKLFFGSGTQLSVL.

This chain joins TRBV2 and TRBJ2-1; D unresolved. CDR1 is SNHLY and CDR2 is FYNNEI in the germline V gene. Trimming cost V 6 bases and J 6 bases, with 9 bases left between them. The CDR3 runs to 12 residues. The chain's CDR3 is CASRAPVNEQFF. The CDR3 bases are TGTGCCAGCAGAGCTCCCGTCAATGAGCAGTTCTTC.

The V gene is TRBV20-1, the J gene TRBJ1-2; D ambiguous. V was shortened by 1 base and J by 4 bases, with 4 bases between the two germline ends. CDR1 is DFQATT and CDR2 is SNEGSKA in the germline V gene (reference sequence). CDR3 length: 11 residues. This CDR3 is CSARAFYGYTF. CDR3 coding DNA: TGCAGTGCTAGAGCCTTCTATGGCTACACCTTC.

The V gene is TRBV20-1, the J gene TRBJ2-5; 10 bases align to TRBD2. The germline gives CDR1 DFQATT, CDR2 SNEGSKA (reference sequence). J lost 5 bases, V lost 3 bases, and 9 bases had no gene match. The CDR3 is 15 amino acids. DNA of the CDR3: TGCAGTGCTAGTGCCCAGCGGGGGGGCGGGGAGACCCAGTACTTC. Translation: CSASAQRGGGETQYF.

The rearrangement uses TRBV7-2 and TRBJ2-7; D gene unclear. The CDR3 consists of 13 residues. The V end lost 3 bases, the J end lost 0 bases, and 6 bases lay between the germline ends. Germline CDR1 SGHTA, CDR2 FQGNSA. Here the CDR3 reads CASSFISSYEQYF. The CDR3 coding sequence is TGTGCCAGCAGCTTTATCAGCTCCTACGAGCAGTACTTC.

This chain connects TRBV14 to TRBJ1-5; D is undetermined. The V gene lost 2 bases and the J gene lost 7 bases, with 9 bases spanning the gap. The germline CDR1 and CDR2 sequences are SGHDN and FVKESK. CDR3 length: 13 amino acids. The DNA of the CDR3 is TGTGCCAGCAGCCAAAGGGTAGCGCAGCCCCAGCATTTT. Encoded protein: CASSQRVAQPQHF.

The chain combines TRBV5-4 with TRBJ1-2, with TRBD1 as a possible D gene (5 bases). Per germline, CDR1 SGHNT and CDR2 YYREEE (reference sequence). Trimming left V 5 bases short and J 3 bases short, with 14 bases between. The CDR3 is 14 amino acids. CDR3 DNA sequence: TGTGCCAGCAGGCTCTGGGGGGGTGACTATGGCTACACCTTC. Residues: CASRLWGGDYGYTF.

The chain combines TRBV29-1 with TRBJ1-5; a weak D match, TRBD1 (5 bases). The V gene's germline CDR1 is SQVTM and CDR2 ANQGSEA. Trimming shortened V by 3 bases and J by 4 bases, and 10 bases separated the two germline ends. The CDR3 sequence is 13 residues long. CDR3 coding DNA: TGCAGCGTTGACCTGGGGGGTAATCAGCCCCAGCATTTT. Translating it yields CSVDLGGNQPQHF.

The chain uses TRBV29-1 and TRBJ2-5, with 11 bases matching TRBD2. V shed 4 bases, J shed 4 bases, and the junction held 2 bases outside the gene matches. This CDR3 has 13 amino acids. Germline V CDR1 and CDR2: SQVTM, ANQGSEA. CDR3 sequence reads: CSVGSGGAETQYF. As DNA, the CDR3 is TGCAGCGTTGGTAGCGGGGGGGCAGAGACCCAGTACTTC.

The rearrangement joins TRBV20-1 to TRBJ1-1; TRBD1 matches at 7 bases. The CDR3 totals 14 residues. Looked up from germline, CDR1 is DFQATT and CDR2 is SNEGSKA (reference sequence). Losses at the gene ends were 4 bases for V and 11 bases for J; bases not matched to a gene: 16. The DNA for the CDR3 is TGCAGTGCTACCTCGGGACAGCTCTATCCTGGGGCTTTCTTT. Its translation is CSATSGQLYPGAFF.

The V and J genes are TRBV7-9 and TRBJ1-2; D unclear. The CDR3 runs 12 residues. Looked up from germline, CDR1 is SEHNR and CDR2 is FQNEAQ (reference sequence). The germline V and J ends were trimmed by 10 bases and 3 bases, with 12 bases remaining between them. CDR3 nucleotide sequence: TGTGCCATCCCCGCCAATTACTATGGCTACACCTTC. Translated: CAIPANYYGYTF. The complete variable domain, with remaining parts taken from reference TRBV7-9 and TRBJ1-2, reads DTGVSQNPRHKITKRGQNVTFRCDPISEHNRLYWYRQTLGQGPEFLTYFQNEAQLEKSRLLSDRFSAERPKGSFSTLEIQRTEQGDSAMYLCAIPANYYGYTFGSGTRLTVV.

This sequence joins TRBV9 and TRBJ1-1; a possible D gene is TRBD1 (6 bases). CDR1 SGDLS and CDR2 YYNGEE come from the germline V gene. This CDR3 comprises 15 residues. Between the trimmed V and J ends, which lost 4 bases and 7 bases, there was a span of 20 bases. The DNA of the CDR3 is TGTGCCAGCAGCCCAGGGACAAGCCCTAGGGGTGAAGCTTTCTTT. Encoded protein: CASSPGTSPRGEAFF.

V usage is TRBV2 and J usage is TRBJ1-2; D gene ambiguous. Trimming stripped 1 base from V and 14 bases from J, with 17 bases between. This CDR3 contains 13 residues. CDR1 and CDR2 (germline): SNHLY, FYNNEI. In DNA form, the CDR3 reads TGTGCCAGCAGTGAAGAGGGAACTATGGCTAGGACCTTC. It encodes CASSEEGTMARTF.

The V gene is TRBV29-1, the J gene TRBJ2-3; TRBD1 aligns across 8 bases. V trimming: 3 bases; J trimming: 2 bases; junction bases outside the gene matches: 4. This CDR3 is built from 14 residues. Per the germline V gene, CDR1 is SQVTM and CDR2 is ANQGSEA. CDR3 DNA sequence: TGCAGCGTTGAGGAGCAGGGGGCCACAGATACGCAGTATTTT. Its translation is CSVEEQGATDTQYF.

The V call is TRBV28, the J call TRBJ2-1; tentative D call: TRBD2 (5 bases). V was shortened by 10 bases and J by 5 bases, with 24 bases between the two germline ends. The germline V gene encodes CDR1 MDHEN and CDR2 SYDVKM. The CDR3 has 16 amino acids. In DNA form, the CDR3 reads TGTGCCACCGCGACTGCCAGGACTCTTGTTAACAATGAGCAGTTCTTC. Translation gives CATATARTLVNNEQFF. The variable domain in full, with the rest retrieved from reference TRBV28 and TRBJ2-1, is DVKVTQSSRYLVKRTGEKVFLECVQDMDHENMFWYRQDPGLGLRLIYFSYDVKMKEKGDIPEGYSVSREKKERFSLILESASTNQTSMYLCATATARTLVNNEQFFGPGTRLTVL.

The genes are TRBV6-1 and TRBJ2-7; possibly TRBD1 for D (5 bases). Per the germline V gene, CDR1 is MNHNS and CDR2 is SASEGT. CDR3 length: 14 residues. Trimming left V 3 bases short and J 2 bases short, with 11 bases between. The CDR3 region has the DNA TGTGCCAGCAGTGACCTAGACAGCCCCTACGAGCAGTACTTC. It translates to CASSDLDSPYEQYF.

This rearrangement joins TRBV6-2 or TRBV6-3 to TRBJ2-5, with D possibly matching TRBD1 (6 bases). V was clipped by 0 bases and J by 4 bases, with 15 bases between them. Per germline, CDR1 MNHEY and CDR2 SVGEGT. The CDR3 loop spans 16 amino acids. Here the CDR3 DNA reads TGTGCCAGCAGTTACTCGGCTACACAGGGCGGAGAGACCCAGTACTTC. Its protein product is CASSYSATQGGETQYF.

This clonotype was detected once. This chain connects TRBV30 to TRBJ2-7; unclear D gene. This CDR3 comprises 11 residues. V shed 0 bases and J shed 5 bases, with 5 bases lying between them. Germline V gene lookup returns CDR1 GTSNPN and CDR2 SVGIG (reference sequence). CDR3 protein: CAWSVLHEQYF. In DNA form, the CDR3 reads TGTGCCTGGAGTGTCCTCCACGAGCAGTACTTC.

The V call is TRBV29-1, the J call TRBJ2-3; 8 bases match TRBD1. There are 12 residues in the CDR3. Germline-derived CDR1 and CDR2 are SQVTM and ANQGSEA. The J segment lost 5 bases and the V segment lost 7 bases, leaving 5 bases of the junction unmatched. The CDR3 DNA reads TGCAGCGCGTCAGGGGGCATAGATACGCAGTATTTT. Its protein product is CSASGGIDTQYF.